The 3 T cell receptor beta chains presented below share a single source sample, sequenced in a study of blood T cell repertoires in COVID-19. Measured with immunoSEQ multiplex PCR; TCRdb has only the in-frame clones, and not every one. The sample lists some 220,000 clones; more than 75% were seen once. The sample was peripheral blood. Receptors originate from a human donor in a cohort sampled during active COVID-19.

The chain uses TRBV15 and TRBJ2-7, with 9 bases identical to TRBD1. The CDR3 totals 16 residues. With 3 bases clipped from V and 7 bases from J, the junction kept 13 bases outside the gene matches. Per germline, CDR1 LNHNV and CDR2 YYDKDF (reference sequence). CDR3 DNA: TGTGCCACCAGCAGGAGCCGGACAGGGGCAAGTGGGGAGCAGTACTTC. Encoded protein: CATSRSRTGASGEQYF. The full variable domain, in which reference TRBV15 and TRBJ2-7 provide the parts outside the CDR3, is DAMVIQNPRYQVTQFGKPVTLSCSQTLNHNVMYWYQQKSSQAPKLLFHYYDKDFNNEADTPDNFQSRRPNTSFCFLDIRSPGLGDTAMYLCATSRSRTGASGEQYFGPGTRLTVT.

Only one count was recorded for this clone. The sample contains more than one DNA sequence encoding this CDR3. The rearrangement links TRBV15 to TRBJ1-3; 8 nucleotides line up with TRBD1. CDR3 length: 16 residues. Germline V gene sequence: CDR1 LNHNV, CDR2 YYDKDF (reference sequence). The V segment lost 0 bases and the J segment 0 bases; nucleotides outside the gene matches: 1. CDR3 coding DNA: TGTGCCACCAGCAGAGACAGGGGGCTCTCTGGAAACACCATATATTTT. Its translation is CATSRDRGLSGNTIYF.

This rearrangement joins TRBV5-1 to TRBJ2-7; D is ambiguous. V was shortened by 1 base and J by 3 bases, with 11 bases between the two germline ends. CDR1 and CDR2 from the germline V gene are SGHRS and YFSETQ. The CDR3 extends over 14 amino acids. CDR3 in amino acids: CASSLTATVYEQYF. The CDR3 DNA sequence: TGCGCCAGCAGCTTGACAGCCACAGTCTACGAGCAGTACTTC.